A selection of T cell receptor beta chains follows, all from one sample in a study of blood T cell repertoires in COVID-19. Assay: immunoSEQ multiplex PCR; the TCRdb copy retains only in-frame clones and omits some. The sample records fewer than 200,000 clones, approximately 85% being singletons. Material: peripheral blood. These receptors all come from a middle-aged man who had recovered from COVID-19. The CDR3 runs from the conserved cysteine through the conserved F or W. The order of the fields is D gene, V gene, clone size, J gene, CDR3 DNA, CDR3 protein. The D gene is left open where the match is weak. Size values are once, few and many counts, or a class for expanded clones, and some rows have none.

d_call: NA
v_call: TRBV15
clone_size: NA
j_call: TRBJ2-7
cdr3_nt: TGTGCCACCAGCTACGGGGGTTCCTACGAGCAGTACTTC
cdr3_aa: CATSYGGSYEQYF

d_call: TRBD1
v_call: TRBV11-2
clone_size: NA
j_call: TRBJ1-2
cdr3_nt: TGTGCCAGCAGCCTGACAGGGCCCGGGGCCTATGGCTACACCTTC
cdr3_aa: CASSLTGPGAYGYTF

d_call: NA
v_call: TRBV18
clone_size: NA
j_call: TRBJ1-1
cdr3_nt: TGTGCCAGCTCACCATCAGGGTCCGGGGCTTTCTTT
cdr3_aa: CASSPSGSGAFF

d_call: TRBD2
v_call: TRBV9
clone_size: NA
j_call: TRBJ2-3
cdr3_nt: TGTGCCAGCACCGAAGGTAGCGGGAGCGCCGATACGCAGTATTTT
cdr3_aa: CASTEGSGSADTQYF

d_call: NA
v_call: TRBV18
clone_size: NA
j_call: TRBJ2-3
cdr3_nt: TGTGCCAGCTCACCACCCAGTCCTAGCACAGATACGCAGTATTTT
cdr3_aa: CASSPPSPSTDTQYF

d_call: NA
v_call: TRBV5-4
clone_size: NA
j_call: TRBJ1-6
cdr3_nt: TGTGCCAGCAGCTTTGGCGGCTCTTATCTTAACTCACCCCTCCACTTT
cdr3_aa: CASSFGGSYLNSPLHF

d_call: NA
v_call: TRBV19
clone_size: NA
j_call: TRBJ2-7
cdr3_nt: TGTGCCAGTAGTATAGTGGAGGGCTACGAGCAGTACTTC
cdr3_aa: CASSIVEGYEQYF

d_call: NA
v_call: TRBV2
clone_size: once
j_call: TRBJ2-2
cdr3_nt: TGTGCCAGCAAGAGTTTGGAGCTGTTTTTT
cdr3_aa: CASKSLELFF

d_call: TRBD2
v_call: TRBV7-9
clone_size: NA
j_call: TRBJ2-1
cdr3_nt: TGTGCCAGCAGTTACTTAGCGGGAGAGGTAAATGAGCAGTTCTTC
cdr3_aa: CASSYLAGEVNEQFF

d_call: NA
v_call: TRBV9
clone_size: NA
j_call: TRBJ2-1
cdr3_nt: TGTGCCAGCAGCGTAGCATCGCCCAGCTCCTACAATGAGCAGTTCTTC
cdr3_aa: CASSVASPSSYNEQFF

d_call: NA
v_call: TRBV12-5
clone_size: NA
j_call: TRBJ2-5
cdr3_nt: TGTGCTAGTGGTTTGGGGGAGCTCCAAGAGACCCAGTACTTC
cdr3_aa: CASGLGELQETQYF

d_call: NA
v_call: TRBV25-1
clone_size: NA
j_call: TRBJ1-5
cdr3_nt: TGTGCCAGCAGTGGCGATCAGCCCCAGCATTTT
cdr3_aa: CASSGDQPQHF

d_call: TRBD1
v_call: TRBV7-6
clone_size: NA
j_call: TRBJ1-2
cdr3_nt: TGTGCCAGCAGCCAGGGGGACAAAGCTAACTATGGCTACACCTTC
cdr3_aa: CASSQGDKANYGYTF

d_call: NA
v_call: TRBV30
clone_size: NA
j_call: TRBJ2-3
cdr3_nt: TGTGCCTGGCGGCAGGGGTTCACAGATACGCAGTATTTT
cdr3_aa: CAWRQGFTDTQYF

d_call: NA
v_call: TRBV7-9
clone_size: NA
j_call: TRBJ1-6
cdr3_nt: TGTGCCAGCAGCTTAGGCACAGGTGATAATTCACCCCTCCACTTT
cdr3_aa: CASSLGTGDNSPLHF

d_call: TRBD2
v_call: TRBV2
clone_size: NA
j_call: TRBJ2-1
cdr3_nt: TGTGCCAGCAGTGAGGGGGGGGAGCCCCGTTCCTACAATGAGCAGTTCTTC
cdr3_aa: CASSEGGEPRSYNEQFF

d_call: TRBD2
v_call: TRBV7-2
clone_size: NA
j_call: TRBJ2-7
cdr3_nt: TGTGCCAGCAGCCCAGGACTAGCGCTACCCAACGAGCAGTACTTC
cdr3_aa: CASSPGLALPNEQYF